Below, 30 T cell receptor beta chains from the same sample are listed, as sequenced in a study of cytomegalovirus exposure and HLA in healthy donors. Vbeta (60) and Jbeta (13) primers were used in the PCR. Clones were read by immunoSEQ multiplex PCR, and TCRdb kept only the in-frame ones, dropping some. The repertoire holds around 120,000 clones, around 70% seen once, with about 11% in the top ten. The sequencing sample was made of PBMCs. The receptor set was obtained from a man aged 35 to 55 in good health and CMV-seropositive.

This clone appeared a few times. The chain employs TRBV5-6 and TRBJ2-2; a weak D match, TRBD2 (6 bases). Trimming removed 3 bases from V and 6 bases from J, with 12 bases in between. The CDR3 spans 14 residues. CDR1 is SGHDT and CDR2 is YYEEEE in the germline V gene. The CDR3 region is CASSSGGGSGELFF. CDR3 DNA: TGTGCCAGCAGCTCAGGTGGAGGGTCCGGGGAGCTGTTTTTT.

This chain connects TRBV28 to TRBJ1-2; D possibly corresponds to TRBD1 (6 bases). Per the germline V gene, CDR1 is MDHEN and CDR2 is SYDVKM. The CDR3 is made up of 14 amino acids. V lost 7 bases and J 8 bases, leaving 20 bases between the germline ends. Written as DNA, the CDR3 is TGTGCCAGCACCTGGGCAGGGGAGTACGGAGGCTACACCTTC. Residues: CASTWAGEYGGYTF.

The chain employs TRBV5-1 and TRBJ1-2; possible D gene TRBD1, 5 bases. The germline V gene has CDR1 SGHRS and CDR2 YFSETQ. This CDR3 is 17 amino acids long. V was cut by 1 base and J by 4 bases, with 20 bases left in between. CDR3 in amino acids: CASSLSNQGHSVYGYTF. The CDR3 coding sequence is TGCGCCAGCAGCTTGTCGAACCAAGGACATTCGGTCTATGGCTACACCTTC.

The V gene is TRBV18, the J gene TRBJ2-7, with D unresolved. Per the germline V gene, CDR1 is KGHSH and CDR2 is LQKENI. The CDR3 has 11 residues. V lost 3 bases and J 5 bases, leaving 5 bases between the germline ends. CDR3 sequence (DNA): TGTGCCAGCTCACCTCTAGACGAGCAGTACTTC. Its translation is CASSPLDEQYF. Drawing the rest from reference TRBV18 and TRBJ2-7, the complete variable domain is NAGVMQNPRHLVRRRGQEARLRCSPMKGHSHVYWYRQLPEEGLKFMVYLQKENIIDESGMPKERFSAEFPKEGPSILRIQQVVRGDSAAYFCASSPLDEQYFGPGTRLTVT.

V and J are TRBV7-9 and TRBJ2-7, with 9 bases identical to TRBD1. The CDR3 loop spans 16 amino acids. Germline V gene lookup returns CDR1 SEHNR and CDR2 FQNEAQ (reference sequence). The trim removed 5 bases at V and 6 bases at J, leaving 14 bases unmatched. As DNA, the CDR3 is TGTGCCAGCAGCCCCCTCGCGGGACAGGGCTCGTTCGAGCAGTACGTC. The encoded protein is CASSPLAGQGSFEQYV.

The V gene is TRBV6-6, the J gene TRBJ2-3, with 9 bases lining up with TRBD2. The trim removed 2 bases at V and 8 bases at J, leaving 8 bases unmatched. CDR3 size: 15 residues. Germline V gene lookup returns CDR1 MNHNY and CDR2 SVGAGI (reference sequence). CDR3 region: CASSYTGTSSATQYF. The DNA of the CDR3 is TGTGCCAGCAGTTACACCGGGACTAGCTCAGCTACGCAGTATTTT.

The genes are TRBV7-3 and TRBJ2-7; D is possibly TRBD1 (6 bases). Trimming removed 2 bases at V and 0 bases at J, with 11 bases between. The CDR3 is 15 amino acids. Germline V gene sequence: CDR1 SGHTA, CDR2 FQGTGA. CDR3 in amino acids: CASSLGTPSSYEQYF. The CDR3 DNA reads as TGTGCCAGCAGCTTAGGGACACCCAGCTCCTACGAGCAGTACTTC.

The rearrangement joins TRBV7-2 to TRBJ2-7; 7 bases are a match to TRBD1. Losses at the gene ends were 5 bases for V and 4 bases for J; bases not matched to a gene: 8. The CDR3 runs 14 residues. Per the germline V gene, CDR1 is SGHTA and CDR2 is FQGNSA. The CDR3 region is CASSQLDRPYEQYF. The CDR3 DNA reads TGTGCCAGCAGCCAGCTGGACAGGCCTTACGAGCAGTACTTC.

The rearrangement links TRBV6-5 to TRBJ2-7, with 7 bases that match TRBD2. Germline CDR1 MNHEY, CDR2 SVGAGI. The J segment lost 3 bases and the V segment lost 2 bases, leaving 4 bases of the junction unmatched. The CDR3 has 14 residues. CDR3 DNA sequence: TGTGCCAGCAGTTACGAGCGGGGTATCTACGAGCAGTACTTC. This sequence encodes CASSYERGIYEQYF.

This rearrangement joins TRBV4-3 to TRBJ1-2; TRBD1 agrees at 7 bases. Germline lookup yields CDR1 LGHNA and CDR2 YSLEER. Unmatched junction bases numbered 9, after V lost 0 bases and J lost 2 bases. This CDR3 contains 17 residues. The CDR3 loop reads CASSQDMGRGGNYGYTF. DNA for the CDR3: TGCGCCAGCAGCCAAGATATGGGGAGAGGGGGCAACTATGGCTACACCTTC.

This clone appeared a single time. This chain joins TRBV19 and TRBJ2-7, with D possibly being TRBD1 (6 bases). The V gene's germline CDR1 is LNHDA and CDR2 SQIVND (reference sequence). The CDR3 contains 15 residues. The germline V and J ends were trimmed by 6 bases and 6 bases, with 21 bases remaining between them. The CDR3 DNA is TGTGCCAGTAGCCTAACCCCGGGACCAGGGGTCGAGCAGTACGTC. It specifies CASSLTPGPGVEQYV.

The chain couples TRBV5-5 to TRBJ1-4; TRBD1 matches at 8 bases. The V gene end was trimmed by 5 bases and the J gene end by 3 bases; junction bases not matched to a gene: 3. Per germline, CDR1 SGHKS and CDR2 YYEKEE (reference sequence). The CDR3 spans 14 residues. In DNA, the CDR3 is TGTGCCAGCAGTCAGGGGGCCGCTAATGAAAAACTGTTTTTT. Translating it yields CASSQGAANEKLFF.

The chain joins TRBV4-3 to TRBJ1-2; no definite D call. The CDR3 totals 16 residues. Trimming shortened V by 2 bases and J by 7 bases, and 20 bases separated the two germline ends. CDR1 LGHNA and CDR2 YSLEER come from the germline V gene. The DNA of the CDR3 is TGCGCCAGCAGCCAACACAGATGGCAGTTCTCCTTTGGCTACACCTTC. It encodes CASSQHRWQFSFGYTF.

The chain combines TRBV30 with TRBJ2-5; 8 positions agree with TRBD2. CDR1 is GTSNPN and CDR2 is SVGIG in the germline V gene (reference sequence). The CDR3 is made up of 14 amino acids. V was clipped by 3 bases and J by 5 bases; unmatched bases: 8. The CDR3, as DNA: TGTGCCTGGAGGATTGCGGGGGGCGCGGAGACCCAGTACTTC. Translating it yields CAWRIAGGAETQYF.

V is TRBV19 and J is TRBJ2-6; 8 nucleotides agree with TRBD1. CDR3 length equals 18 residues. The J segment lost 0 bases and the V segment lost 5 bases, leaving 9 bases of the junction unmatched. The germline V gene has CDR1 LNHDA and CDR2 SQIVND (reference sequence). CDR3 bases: TGTGCCAGTAGTTATAAGACAGGGGTCTACTCTGGGGCCAACGTCCTGACTTTC. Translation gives CASSYKTGVYSGANVLTF.

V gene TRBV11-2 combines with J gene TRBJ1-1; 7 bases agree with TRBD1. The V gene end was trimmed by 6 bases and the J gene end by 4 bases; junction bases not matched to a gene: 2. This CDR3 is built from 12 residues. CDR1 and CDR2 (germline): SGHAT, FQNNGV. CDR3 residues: CASRPGGTEAFF. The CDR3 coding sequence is TGTGCCAGCAGGCCAGGGGGCACTGAAGCTTTCTTT.

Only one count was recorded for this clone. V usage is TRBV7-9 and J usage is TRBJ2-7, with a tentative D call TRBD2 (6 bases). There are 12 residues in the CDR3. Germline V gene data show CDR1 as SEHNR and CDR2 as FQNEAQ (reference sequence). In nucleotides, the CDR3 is TGTTCCAGCAGCTTAACGCAGGGACTTCAGTACGTC. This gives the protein CSSSLTQGLQYV.

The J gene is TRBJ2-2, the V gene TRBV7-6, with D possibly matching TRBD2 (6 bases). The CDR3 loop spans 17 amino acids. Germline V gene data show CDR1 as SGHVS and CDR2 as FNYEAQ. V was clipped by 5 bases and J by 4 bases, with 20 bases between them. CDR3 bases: TGTGCCAGCAGCCCCTCCCGAGCGGGTTGGTCCACCGGGGAGCTGTTTTTT. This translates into CASSPSRAGWSTGELFF.

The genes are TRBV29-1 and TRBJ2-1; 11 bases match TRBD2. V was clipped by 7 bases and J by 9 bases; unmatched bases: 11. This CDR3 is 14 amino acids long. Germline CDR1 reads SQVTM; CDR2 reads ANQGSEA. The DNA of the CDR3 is TGCAGCGCTCCCATAGCGGGAGGGAACCGTGAGCAGTTCTTC. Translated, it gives CSAPIAGGNREQFF.

The CDR3 sequence: CASSPGTLVEQYF. DNA of the CDR3: TGTGCCAGCAGCCCCGGGACTCTCGTGGAGCAGTACTTC. The chain combines TRBV11-2 with TRBJ2-7; D perhaps matches TRBD2 (6 bases). This CDR3 is built from 13 residues. CDR1 is SGHAT and CDR2 is FQNNGV in the germline V gene. The germline V and J ends were trimmed by 5 bases and 7 bases, with 15 bases remaining between them. Complete variable domain (other parts from reference TRBV11-2 and TRBJ2-7): EAGVAQSPRYKIIEKRQSVAFWCNPISGHATLYWYQQILGQGPKLLIQFQNNGVVDDSQLPKDRFSAERLKGVDSTLKIQPAKLEDSAVYLCASSPGTLVEQYFGPGTRLTVT.

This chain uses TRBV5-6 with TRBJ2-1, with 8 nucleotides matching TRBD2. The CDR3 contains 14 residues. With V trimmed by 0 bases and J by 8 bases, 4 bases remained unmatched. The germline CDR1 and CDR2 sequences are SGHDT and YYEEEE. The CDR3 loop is CASSLVTSVDEQFF. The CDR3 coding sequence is TGTGCCAGCAGCTTGGTGACTAGCGTTGATGAGCAGTTCTTC.

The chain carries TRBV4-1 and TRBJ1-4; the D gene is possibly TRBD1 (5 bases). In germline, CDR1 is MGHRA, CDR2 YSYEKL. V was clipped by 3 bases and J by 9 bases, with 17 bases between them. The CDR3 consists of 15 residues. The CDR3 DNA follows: TGCGCCAGCAGCCATGGGGACTCCGACTCTCAAAAACTGTTTTTT. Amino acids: CASSHGDSDSQKLFF.

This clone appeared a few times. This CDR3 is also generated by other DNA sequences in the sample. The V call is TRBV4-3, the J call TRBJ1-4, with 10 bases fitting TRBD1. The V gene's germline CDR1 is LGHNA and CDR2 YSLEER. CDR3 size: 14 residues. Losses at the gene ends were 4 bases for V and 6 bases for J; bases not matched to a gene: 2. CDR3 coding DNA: TGCGCCAGCAGCCTCGGGACAGGGGATGAAAAACTGTTTTTT. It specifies CASSLGTGDEKLFF.

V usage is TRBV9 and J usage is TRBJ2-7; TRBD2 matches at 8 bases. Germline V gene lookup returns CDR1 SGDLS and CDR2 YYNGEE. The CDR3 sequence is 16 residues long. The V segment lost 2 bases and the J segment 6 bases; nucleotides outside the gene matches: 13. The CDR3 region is CASSVGSGGASGEQYF. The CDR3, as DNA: TGTGCCAGCAGCGTCGGGTCGGGGGGGGCTTCGGGCGAGCAGTACTTC.

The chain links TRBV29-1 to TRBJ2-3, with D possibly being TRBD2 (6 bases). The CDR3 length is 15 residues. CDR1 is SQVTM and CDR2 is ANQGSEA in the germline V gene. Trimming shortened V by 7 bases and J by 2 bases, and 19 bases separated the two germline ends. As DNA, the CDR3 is TGCAGCGCCGCATCAACCGGGAGCTCCACAGATACGCAGTATTTT. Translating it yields CSAASTGSSTDTQYF.

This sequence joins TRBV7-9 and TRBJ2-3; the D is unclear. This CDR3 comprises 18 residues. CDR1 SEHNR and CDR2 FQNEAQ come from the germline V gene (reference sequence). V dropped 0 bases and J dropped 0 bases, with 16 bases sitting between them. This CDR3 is CASSLAPGASTSTDTQYF. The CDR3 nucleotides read TGTGCCAGCAGCTTAGCGCCGGGTGCGAGCACTAGCACAGATACGCAGTATTTT.

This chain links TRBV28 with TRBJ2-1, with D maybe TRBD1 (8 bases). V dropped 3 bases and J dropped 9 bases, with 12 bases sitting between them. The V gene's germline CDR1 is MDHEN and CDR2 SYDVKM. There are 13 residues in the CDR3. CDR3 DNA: TGTGCCAGCAGTTTGAACAGGGGGGGTGAGCAGTTCTTC. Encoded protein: CASSLNRGGEQFF.

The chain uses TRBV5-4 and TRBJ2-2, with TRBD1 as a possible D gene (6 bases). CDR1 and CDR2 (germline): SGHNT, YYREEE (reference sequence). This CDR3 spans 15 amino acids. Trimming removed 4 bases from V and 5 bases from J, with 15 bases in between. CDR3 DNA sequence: TGTGCCAGCAGCCAGTTGGGGGCTGGAACCGGGGAGCTGTTTTTT. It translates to CASSQLGAGTGELFF.

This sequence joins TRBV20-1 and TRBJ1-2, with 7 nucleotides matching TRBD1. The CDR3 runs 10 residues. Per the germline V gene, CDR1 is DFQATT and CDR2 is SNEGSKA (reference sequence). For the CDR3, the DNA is TGCAGCGCAGACAGGGATGGCTACACCTTC. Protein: CSADRDGYTF.

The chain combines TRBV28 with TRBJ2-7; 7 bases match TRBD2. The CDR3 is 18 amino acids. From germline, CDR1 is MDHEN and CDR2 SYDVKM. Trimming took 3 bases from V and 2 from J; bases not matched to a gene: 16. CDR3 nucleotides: TGTGCCAGCAGTTTTACCCGCCCTGGCGGGAGATCCCCCTACGAGCAGTACTTC. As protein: CASSFTRPGGRSPYEQYF.